This T cell receptor (beta chain) was captured in a study of Graves' ophthalmopathy and Graves' hyperthyroidism. RNA transcripts were the template, and TCR beta CDR3 regions were amplified from them. The workflow started with a first-round RT-PCR run with HTBI primers and then moved on to a second-round multiplex PCR. From the multiplex PCR reads, TCRdb called clonotypes with MiXCR, one entry per CDR3 protein. The table shows about 550,000 distinct CDR3 sequences, with under 45% occurring only once. The sample holds a few counts of this clonotype. Other autoimmune diseases, uncontrolled infections, pregnancy or lactation excluded patients from enrollment. Clinical symptoms, serum thyroxine, TRAb, thyroid ultrasound and orbital computed tomography formed the basis of diagnosis. The clonotype comes from an adult man with Graves' hyperthyroidism. The sequenced material came from peripheral blood or thyroid tissue (not recorded which).

CDR3 in amino acids: CASSLASGTYNEQFF. The CDR3 nucleotides read TGTGCCAGCAGCTTGGCTAGCGGGACGTACAATGAGCAGTTCTTC. The chain recombines TRBV7-6 with TRBJ2-1; TRBD2 matches 9 bases. This CDR3 spans 15 amino acids. V trimming: 3 bases; J trimming: 4 bases; junction bases outside the gene matches: 4. The germline V gene has CDR1 SGHVS and CDR2 FNYEAQ.